Described below is a single T cell receptor beta chain sequence and its context. This CDR3 is built from 16 residues. Per germline, CDR1 SGHVS and CDR2 FNYEAQ. The V gene end was trimmed by 2 bases and the J gene end by 7 bases; junction bases not matched to a gene: 10. This sample is part of a study of blood T cell repertoires in COVID-19. Using immunoSEQ multiplex PCR, the repertoire was profiled, and TCRdb retains in-frame clones only, with some absent. The data hold fewer than 300,000 clones, with around 84% observed a single time. The clonotype comes from a man younger than 30 who had recovered from COVID-19. The sample consisted of PBMCs or T cells enriched from blood (not recorded which). The rearrangement uses TRBV7-6 and TRBJ2-1; 8 bases map to TRBD1. The CDR3: CASSLQGALIPNEQFF. The CDR3, as DNA: TGTGCCAGCAGCTTACAGGGGGCCCTAATCCCGAATGAGCAGTTCTTC.